Presented here are 5 T cell receptor beta chains from one specimen sequenced in a study of T cells after yellow fever vaccination. One entry per CDR3 protein results from TCRdb running MiXCR on the 5' RACE reads. The sample carries some 560,000 distinct CDR3 sequences, approximately 21% recorded once. The source was PBMCs, collected 15 days after the yellow fever booster vaccination. All receptors come from a man younger than 45 who received the YFV17D yellow fever vaccine.

The chain couples TRBV5-1 to TRBJ2-7; D could derive from TRBD1 or TRBD2 (5 bases each). Trimming took off 0 bases at V and 2 bases at J, with 9 bases between the two ends. Germline V gene sequence: CDR1 SGHRS, CDR2 YFSETQ. The CDR3 sequence is 14 residues long. CDR3 region: CASSLGGVTYEQYF. The CDR3 DNA follows: TGCGCCAGCAGCTTGGGAGGGGTGACCTACGAGCAGTACTTC.

This clonotype was observed a handful of times. The gene calls are TRBV20-1 and TRBJ2-7; possible D gene TRBD1, 5 bases. Trimming removed 4 bases at V and 0 bases at J, with 13 bases between. The CDR3 sequence is 14 residues long. Germline-derived CDR1 and CDR2 are DFQATT and SNEGSKA (reference sequence). CDR3: CSANRQTDSYEQYF. Written as DNA, the CDR3 is TGCAGTGCTAACCGACAGACAGACTCCTACGAGCAGTACTTC.

This clonotype was detected only a few times. This CDR3 is CSVEDRATEAFF. CDR3 DNA: TGCAGCGTTGAAGATCGGGCAACGGAAGCTTTCTTT. The chain joins TRBV29-1 to TRBJ1-1; D is undetermined. V lost 0 bases, J lost 8 bases, and 10 bases lay in between. The CDR3 is 12 amino acids. Germline CDR1 reads SQVTM; CDR2 reads ANQGSEA.

This chain links TRBV4-3 with TRBJ2-5; D unclear. V dropped 3 bases and J dropped 2 bases, with 13 bases sitting between them. The CDR3 loop spans 15 amino acids. From germline, CDR1 is LGHNA and CDR2 YSLEER. In DNA, the CDR3 is TGCGCCAGCAGCCAGGGTTGGACCGAACAAGAGACCCAGTACTTC. This codes for CASSQGWTEQETQYF.

A few counts support this clonotype. The rearrangement uses TRBV5-1 and TRBJ2-5; 9 positions agree with TRBD2. The CDR3 runs to 16 residues. V lost 0 bases, J lost 5 bases, and 8 bases stayed unmatched. The germline V gene has CDR1 SGHRS and CDR2 YFSETQ. CDR3 protein: CASSLDAGGPEETQYF. The CDR3 coding sequence is TGCGCCAGCAGCTTGGATGCGGGAGGGCCCGAGGAGACCCAGTACTTC. The whole variable domain, remainder taken from reference TRBV5-1 and TRBJ2-5, is KAGVTQTPRYLIKTRGQQVTLSCSPISGHRSVSWYQQTPGQGLQFLFEYFSETQRNKGNFPGRFSGRQFSNSRSEMNVSTLELGDSALYLCASSLDAGGPEETQYFGPGTRLLVL.